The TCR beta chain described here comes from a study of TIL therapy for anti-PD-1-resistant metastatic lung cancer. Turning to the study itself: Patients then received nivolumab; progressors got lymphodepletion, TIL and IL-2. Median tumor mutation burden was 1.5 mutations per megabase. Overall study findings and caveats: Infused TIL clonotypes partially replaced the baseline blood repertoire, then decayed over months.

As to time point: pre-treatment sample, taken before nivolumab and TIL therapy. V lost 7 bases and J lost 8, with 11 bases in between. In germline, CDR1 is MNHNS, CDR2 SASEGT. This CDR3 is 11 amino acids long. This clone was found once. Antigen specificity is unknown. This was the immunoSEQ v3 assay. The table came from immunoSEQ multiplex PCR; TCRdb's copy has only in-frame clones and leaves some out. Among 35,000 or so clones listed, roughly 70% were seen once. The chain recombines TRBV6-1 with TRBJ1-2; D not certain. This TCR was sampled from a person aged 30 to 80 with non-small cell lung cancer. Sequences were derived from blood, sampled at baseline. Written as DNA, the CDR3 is TGTGCCAGCAAAACGGTAGGAGGCTACACCTTC. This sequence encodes CASKTVGGYTF.